This T cell receptor beta chain originates from a study of cytomegalovirus exposure and HLA in healthy donors. Findings of the study overall: It is likely that the observed cluster of highly shared sequence variants was a sequencing artifact. An analysis that came later showed most CMV-associated TCR beta chains appearing HLA-restricted. Fewer N-insertions (relative to the roughly 730-donor mean) were reportedly seen in an Asian-associated ancestry cluster in a later analysis.

It was with 60 Vbeta and 13 Jbeta primers that the PCR ran. Clones were read by immunoSEQ multiplex PCR, and TCRdb kept only the in-frame ones, dropping some. This listing includes around 100,000 clones. With regard to this clone: Its antigen is still unknown.

Germline V lookup: CDR1 LNHDA, CDR2 SQIVND (reference sequence). The CDR3 length is 15 residues. V lost 3 bases, J lost 4 bases, and 16 bases lay in between. Material: PBMCs. The chain uses TRBV19 and TRBJ2-7, with D possibly TRBD2 on 6 matching bases. The source is a man aged 40-55 years in good health and CMV-seronegative. Here the CDR3 reads CASSISPRGAYEQYF. CDR3 sequence (DNA): TGTGCCAGTAGTATCTCACCCCGCGGGGCTTACGAGCAGTACTTC.